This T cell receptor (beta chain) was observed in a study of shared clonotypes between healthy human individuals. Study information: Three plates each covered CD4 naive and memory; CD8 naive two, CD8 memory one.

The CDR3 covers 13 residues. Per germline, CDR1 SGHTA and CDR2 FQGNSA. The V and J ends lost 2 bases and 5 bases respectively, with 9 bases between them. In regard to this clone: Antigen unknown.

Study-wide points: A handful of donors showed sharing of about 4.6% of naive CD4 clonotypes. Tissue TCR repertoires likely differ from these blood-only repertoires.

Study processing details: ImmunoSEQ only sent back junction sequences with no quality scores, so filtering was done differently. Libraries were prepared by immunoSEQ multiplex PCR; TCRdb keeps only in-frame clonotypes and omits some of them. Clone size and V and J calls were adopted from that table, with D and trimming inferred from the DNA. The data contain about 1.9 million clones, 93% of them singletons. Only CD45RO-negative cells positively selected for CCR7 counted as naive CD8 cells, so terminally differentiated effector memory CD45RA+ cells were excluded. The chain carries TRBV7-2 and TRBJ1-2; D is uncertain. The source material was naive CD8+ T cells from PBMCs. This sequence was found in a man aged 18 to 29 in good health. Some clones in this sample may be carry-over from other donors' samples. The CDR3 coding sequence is TGTGCCAGCAGCTTACCAGGATTGTATGGCTACACCTTC. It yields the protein CASSLPGLYGYTF.